This TCR beta chain was profiled in a study of control samples from healthy donors and cancer patients. The V end lost 4 bases, the J end lost 8 bases, and 18 bases lay between the germline ends. This CDR3 comprises 14 residues. CDR1 is SGHDT and CDR2 is YYEEEE in the germline V gene. Profiled with immunoSEQ multiplex PCR; TCRdb holds only in-frame clones, not every one. The data contain some 120,000 clones, approximately 90% of them singletons. Sample: blood. The source of this sequence is a man aged 18 to 30 in good health. J is TRBJ1-2 and V is TRBV5-6; no clear D gene. This CDR3 is CASSGDFFVGGYTF. The DNA for the CDR3 is TGTGCCAGCAGCGGGGATTTTTTCGTAGGGGGCTACACCTTC.